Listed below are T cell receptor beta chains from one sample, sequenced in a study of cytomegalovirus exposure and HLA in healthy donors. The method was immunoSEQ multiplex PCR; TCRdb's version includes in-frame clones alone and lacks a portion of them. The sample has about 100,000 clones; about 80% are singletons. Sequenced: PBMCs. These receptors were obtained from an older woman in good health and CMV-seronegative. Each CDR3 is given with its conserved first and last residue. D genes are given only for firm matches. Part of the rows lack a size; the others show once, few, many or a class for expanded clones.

cdr3_aa: CASSLVGFDYTDTQYF
cdr3_nt: TGTGCCAGCAGCTTGGTGGGCTTCGACTACACAGATACGCAGTATTTT
v_call: TRBV5-6
j_call: TRBJ2-3
clone_size: -
d_call: -

cdr3_aa: CASSGEQEYF
cdr3_nt: TGTGCCAGCAGTGGGGAACAGGAATACTTC
v_call: TRBV25-1
j_call: TRBJ2-5
clone_size: -
d_call: -

cdr3_aa: CASSRGTSAYEQYF
cdr3_nt: TGTGCCAGCAGTCGAGGGACTAGCGCCTACGAGCAGTACTTC
v_call: TRBV27
j_call: TRBJ2-7
clone_size: -
d_call: TRBD2

cdr3_aa: CACGGGETQYF
cdr3_nt: TGTGCTTGCGGGGGGGGCGAGACCCAGTACTTC
v_call: TRBV7-9
j_call: TRBJ2-5
clone_size: -
d_call: TRBD2

cdr3_aa: CASSPPDRQARGNTIYF
cdr3_nt: TGTGCCAGCTCACCGCCCGACCGACAGGCTAGGGGAAACACCATATATTTT
v_call: TRBV18
j_call: TRBJ1-3
clone_size: -
d_call: -

cdr3_aa: CASSQDPSGGYTDTQYF
cdr3_nt: TGCGCCAGCAGCCAAGACCCCAGCGGGGGGTACACAGATACGCAGTATTTT
v_call: TRBV4-1
j_call: TRBJ2-3
clone_size: -
d_call: TRBD2

cdr3_aa: CASSWTSGPSYEQYF
cdr3_nt: TGTGCCAGCAGTTGGACTAGCGGGCCCTCCTACGAGCAGTACTTC
v_call: TRBV7-9
j_call: TRBJ2-7
clone_size: few
d_call: TRBD2

cdr3_aa: CSVIAGDIDEQFF
cdr3_nt: TGCAGCGTAATAGCGGGAGATATAGATGAGCAGTTCTTC
v_call: TRBV29-1
j_call: TRBJ2-1
clone_size: -
d_call: TRBD2

cdr3_aa: CASSAGTGAEAFF
cdr3_nt: TGTGCCAGCAGTGCCGGGACAGGGGCTGAAGCTTTCTTT
v_call: TRBV25-1
j_call: TRBJ1-1
clone_size: -
d_call: TRBD1

cdr3_aa: CASSPGLAGETQYF
cdr3_nt: TGTGCCAGCAGCCCGGGACTAGCGGGAGAGACCCAGTACTTC
v_call: TRBV5-4
j_call: TRBJ2-5
clone_size: -
d_call: TRBD2

cdr3_aa: CASSLIQGAFQPQHF
cdr3_nt: TGTGCCAGCAGCTTAATTCAGGGGGCGTTTCAGCCCCAGCATTTT
v_call: TRBV7-2
j_call: TRBJ1-5
clone_size: -
d_call: TRBD1

cdr3_aa: CASSQGQGDGKDTEAFF
cdr3_nt: TGCGCCAGCAGCCAAGGGCAGGGGGATGGTAAGGACACTGAAGCTTTCTTT
v_call: TRBV4-1
j_call: TRBJ1-1
clone_size: once
d_call: TRBD1

cdr3_aa: CASSPGTGVNYEQYF
cdr3_nt: TGTGCCAGCAGCCCCGGGACAGGGGTCAACTACGAGCAGTACTTC
v_call: TRBV7-9
j_call: TRBJ2-7
clone_size: -
d_call: TRBD1

cdr3_aa: CASSIASRYEQYF
cdr3_nt: TGTGCCAGTAGTATAGCGTCGCGCTACGAGCAGTACTTC
v_call: TRBV19
j_call: TRBJ2-7
clone_size: -
d_call: -

cdr3_aa: CASTPPGQALEKLFF
cdr3_nt: TGTGCCAGCACCCCACCGGGACAGGCACTGGAAAAACTGTTTTTT
v_call: TRBV28
j_call: TRBJ1-4
clone_size: -
d_call: TRBD1

cdr3_aa: CASSPRSSYEQYF
cdr3_nt: TGTGCCAGCAGTCCGAGAAGCTCCTACGAGCAGTACTTC
v_call: TRBV6-1
j_call: TRBJ2-7
clone_size: -
d_call: -

cdr3_aa: CASSPLSSGNTIYF
cdr3_nt: TGTGCCAGCAGCCCACTGAGCTCTGGAAACACCATATATTTT
v_call: TRBV6-6
j_call: TRBJ1-3
clone_size: -
d_call: -

cdr3_aa: CASSVGFGTGVYEQFF
cdr3_nt: TGTGCCAGCAGCGTAGGGTTCGGGACAGGGGTATATGAGCAGTTCTTC
v_call: TRBV9
j_call: TRBJ2-1
clone_size: few
d_call: TRBD1

cdr3_aa: CASSNQGSSSPLHF
cdr3_nt: TGCGCCAGCAGTAACCAGGGGAGTAGTTCACCCCTCCACTTT
v_call: TRBV5-1
j_call: TRBJ1-6
clone_size: -
d_call: -

cdr3_aa: CASSTRGELFF
cdr3_nt: TGTGCCAGCAGCACGCGAGGGGAGCTGTTTTTT
v_call: TRBV6-5
j_call: TRBJ2-2
clone_size: few
d_call: -

cdr3_aa: CASSLRGKPQHF
cdr3_nt: TGTGCCAGCAGCCTAAGGGGTAAGCCCCAGCATTTT
v_call: TRBV7-9
j_call: TRBJ1-5
clone_size: -
d_call: -

cdr3_aa: CASSLYTSGSLDTQYF
cdr3_nt: TGTGCCAGCAGTTTATATACTAGCGGGAGTTTGGATACGCAATATTTT
v_call: TRBV28
j_call: TRBJ2-3
clone_size: once
d_call: TRBD2

cdr3_aa: CASSESTEDNYGYTF
cdr3_nt: TGTGCCAGCAGTGAATCCACGGAGGATAACTATGGCTACACCTTC
v_call: TRBV25-1
j_call: TRBJ1-2
clone_size: few
d_call: -

cdr3_aa: CASSIVWTSSYEQYF
cdr3_nt: TGTGCCAGTAGTATAGTGTGGACTAGCAGCTACGAGCAGTACTTC
v_call: TRBV19
j_call: TRBJ2-7
clone_size: -
d_call: TRBD2

cdr3_aa: CASRSGGNTGELFF
cdr3_nt: TGTGCCAGCCGCTCGGGGGGGAACACCGGGGAGCTGTTTTTT
v_call: TRBV27
j_call: TRBJ2-2
clone_size: -
d_call: TRBD2

cdr3_aa: CASSDQGAGSYNEQFF
cdr3_nt: TGTGCCAGCAGTGATCAGGGGGCAGGGTCCTACAATGAGCAGTTCTTC
v_call: TRBV25-1
j_call: TRBJ2-1
clone_size: -
d_call: TRBD1